This T cell receptor (beta chain) stems from a study of blood T cell repertoires in COVID-19. Study context: Acute and convalescent COVID-19 specimens originated in the United States, Italy and Spain. T cells, B-cell-depleted T cells, or PBMCs provided the cDNA or gDNA that served as material.

Original processing notes: Nucleated cell counts were estimated from reference gene primer amplification. Sequencing used immunoSEQ multiplex PCR; TCRdb keeps in-frame clones, though not all of them. Clone size and the V and J calls come from that table; the DNA yielded D and trimming. The sample carries about 200,000 clones, about 86% recorded once. Germline CDR1 reads SGHNT; CDR2 reads YENEEA. The junction had 15 bases not matched to a gene; V was cut back by 1 base and J by 5 bases. This CDR3 region has 20 residues. J is TRBJ2-5 and V is TRBV11-3; 14 positions match TRBD2. The specimen was peripheral blood. This clonotype was obtained from a man in his sixties who had recovered from COVID-19. CDR3 sequence reads: CASSLGSGTSGGVEMETQYF. The CDR3 coding sequence is TGTGCCAGCAGCTTAGGCTCCGGGACTAGCGGGGGCGTCGAAATGGAGACCCAGTACTTC.